The sequence of this T cell receptor (beta chain) was determined in a study of glioma-infiltrating T cells after dendritic cell vaccination. Time point indicated: after dendritic cell vaccination, including at tumor progression/relapse. Profiling relied on immunoSEQ multiplex PCR, and the TCRdb table lists in-frame clones only, not all of them. Of 65,000 or so clones listed, approximately 86% are singletons. The ends lost 7 bases at V and 0 bases at J; junction bases unmatched: 3. Per the germline V gene, CDR1 is SQVTM and CDR2 is ANQGSEA. The CDR3 totals 14 residues. The rearrangement links TRBV29-1 to TRBJ2-2; 9 nucleotides line up with TRBD1. The sequence came from a human donor with glioblastoma. The input for sequencing was blood, taken after dendritic cell vaccination. The CDR3 bases are TGCAGCGGAGGACAGGGGACGAACACCGGGGAGCTGTTTTTT. Encoded protein: CSGGQGTNTGELFF.